This TCR beta chain derives from a study of blood T cell repertoires in COVID-19. Study background: Acute and convalescent COVID-19 specimens originated in the United States, Italy and Spain. From T cells, B-cell-depleted T cells, or PBMCs came the material, which was cDNA or gDNA.

TCRdb's table, derived via immunoSEQ multiplex PCR, lists solely in-frame clones and lacks some. Of 200,000 to 250,000 clones in the sample, 86% were seen once. Resolution of symptoms, clearance, or two negative PCRs was present in recovered Cohort 3 donors. V dropped 0 bases and J dropped 5 bases, with 13 bases sitting between them. Germline V gives CDR1 MNHEY, CDR2 SMNVEV (reference sequence). The CDR3 is 15 amino acids. This clonotype was sampled from a woman aged 50 to 60 who had recovered from COVID-19. The sequencing input was PBMCs or T cells enriched from blood (not recorded which). The gene calls are TRBV27 and TRBJ1-1, with D possibly being TRBD1 (5 bases). The CDR3 DNA reads TGTGCCAGCAGTTTATCGATCGGGGGGGAGACTGAAGCTTTCTTT. It specifies CASSLSIGGETEAFF.